This TCR beta chain originates from a study of T cell clonality in common variable immunodeficiency. Study results and caveats: Compared with controls, CVID subjects had fewer shared TCRbeta clones. Reportedly, TCR beta sequences from common variable immunodeficiency showed fewer deletions and N-nucleotide insertions.

This CDR3 is 14 amino acids long. Trimming at V came to 6 bases and at J to 4 bases, leaving 8 bases not matched to a gene. Germline V gene lookup returns CDR1 SEHNR and CDR2 FQNEAQ (reference sequence). Generated by immunoSEQ multiplex PCR, the TCRdb table keeps only in-frame clones and is missing some. The record shows around 30,000 clones for this sample, with no singletons present. Aged roughly 8 to 65 years, CVID subjects averaged about 40 years old. Caucasian heritage predominated among both patients and controls. Each donor provided about 4.5 to 8.5 ml of heparinized whole blood. This clone came up a few times. Its specificity is not known. The DNA ends 3 residues before the CDR3 does, and the rest of the CDR3 is filled in from the germline J gene.

The material sequenced was peripheral blood mononuclear cells. The chain is built from TRBV7-9 and TRBJ1-2; 7 positions agree with TRBD1. This sequence was found in a human donor with common variable immunodeficiency. CDR3 sequence reads: CASRAGGGAYGYTF. The CDR3 bases that were read are TGTGCCAGCAGAGCAGGGGGTGGGGCCTATGGC.